The entry below describes one TCR beta chain. What it binds is unknown. The sample belongs to a study of cytomegalovirus exposure and HLA in healthy donors. Regarding the study as a whole: Specificity for CMV antigens was confirmed in vitro for three of the CMV-associated chains.

The PCR ran on 60 Vbeta and 13 Jbeta primers. The table came from immunoSEQ multiplex PCR; TCRdb's copy has only in-frame clones and leaves some out. Altogether 200,000 to 250,000 clones are present, approximately 87% being singletons, with the ten largest covering 1.3%. This CDR3 comprises 14 residues. The V end lost 11 bases, the J end lost 0 bases, and 17 bases lay between the germline ends. Germline lookup yields CDR1 LNHDA and CDR2 SQIVND (reference sequence). While unrecorded immune exposures were likely, the donors were nominally healthy when sampled. The clonotype originates from a human donor in good health. The sample consisted of PBMCs. The gene calls are TRBV19 and TRBJ2-7; D might be TRBD2 (5 bases). The CDR3 sequence is CACSPAVSSYEQYF. Written as DNA, the CDR3 is TGTGCCTGTTCCCCAGCGGTTAGCTCCTACGAGCAGTACTTC.